Shown below are 22 T cell receptor beta chains from a single sample sequenced in a study of blood T cell repertoires in COVID-19. Produced via immunoSEQ multiplex PCR; TCRdb's table is partial and in-frame only. The sample lists more than 85,000 clones, roughly 80% occurring once. The sequenced sample consisted of peripheral blood. These receptors were taken from a human donor in a cohort sampled during active COVID-19.

The chain is built from TRBV6-5 and TRBJ1-5; perhaps TRBD1 as D (5 bases). CDR1 MNHEY and CDR2 SVGAGI come from the germline V gene. CDR3 length: 14 amino acids. Trimming cost V 5 bases and J 4 bases, with 12 bases left between them. The DNA of the CDR3 is TGTGCCAGCAGTAAGGGGCAGGTGAATCAGCCCCAGCATTTT. It yields the protein CASSKGQVNQPQHF.

The genes are TRBV7-2 and TRBJ2-5; weak D call: TRBD1 (6 bases). The CDR3 length is 15 residues. Germline lookup yields CDR1 SGHTA and CDR2 FQGNSA. Trimming shortened V by 5 bases and J by 0 bases, and 13 bases separated the two germline ends. In DNA form, the CDR3 reads TGTGCCAGCAGCCCAGGGACACCGTACCAAGAGACCCAGTACTTC. Translation: CASSPGTPYQETQYF.

This sequence joins TRBV5-5 and TRBJ1-5, with D perhaps TRBD1 (5 bases). CDR3 length: 16 amino acids. Trimming stripped 4 bases from V and 2 bases from J, with 16 bases between. CDR1 SGHKS and CDR2 YYEKEE come from the germline V gene (reference sequence). The CDR3 is CASSGGMAGGNQPQHF. The CDR3 DNA is TGTGCCAGCAGCGGGGGGATGGCAGGAGGCAATCAGCCCCAGCATTTT.

The gene calls are TRBV28 and TRBJ1-4; D ambiguous. This CDR3 contains 13 residues. V was cut by 5 bases and J by 5 bases, with 9 bases left in between. Looked up from germline, CDR1 is MDHEN and CDR2 is SYDVKM. The CDR3 DNA reads as TGTGCCAGCAGTGAGGAGTTCAATGAAAAACTGTTTTTT. As protein: CASSEEFNEKLFF.

This clone was counted only a few times. This chain uses TRBV4-1 with TRBJ2-7, with 11 bases aligning to TRBD2. The V and J ends lost 6 bases and 3 bases, in that order; junction bases with no gene match: 7. CDR1 is MGHRA and CDR2 is YSYEKL in the germline V gene. This CDR3 contains 15 residues. The DNA for the CDR3 is TGCGCCAGCAGACCTCGGACTAGCGGGTACTACGAGCAGTACTTC. Protein: CASRPRTSGYYEQYF.

The chain is built from TRBV5-4 and TRBJ2-3, with 11 bases lining up with TRBD2. The CDR3 is made up of 16 amino acids. CDR1 and CDR2 from the germline V gene are SGHNT and YYREEE (reference sequence). V lost 5 bases and J lost 6; bases outside the gene matches: 11. Here the CDR3 reads CASSMQLAGAGDTQYF. CDR3 bases: TGTGCCAGCAGTATGCAACTAGCGGGGGCAGGGGATACGCAGTATTTT.

The chain carries TRBV4-1 and TRBJ2-5, with TRBD2 identical over 9 bases. The CDR3 is made up of 17 amino acids. CDR1 is MGHRA, CDR2 YSYEKL, per germline. Trimming at V came to 1 base and at J to 4 bases, leaving 10 bases not matched to a gene. The CDR3 sequence is CASSQGQLSGGGETQYF. For the CDR3, the DNA is TGCGCCAGCAGCCAAGGACAGCTTAGCGGGGGTGGAGAGACCCAGTACTTC.

The chain recombines TRBV7-8 with TRBJ2-7; 8 positions agree with TRBD1. Germline V lookup: CDR1 SGHVS, CDR2 FQNEAQ. Unmatched junction bases numbered 8, after V lost 7 bases and J lost 3 bases. This CDR3 comprises 14 residues. The chain's CDR3 is CASNNRGYYYEQYF. CDR3 DNA: TGTGCCAGCAACAACAGGGGGTATTACTACGAGCAGTACTTC.

The V gene is TRBV11-2, the J gene TRBJ2-7, with 9 bases fitting TRBD1. V lost 2 bases and J lost 4; bases outside the gene matches: 6. The germline V gene has CDR1 SGHAT and CDR2 FQNNGV. CDR3 size: 15 residues. CDR3 DNA: TGTGCCAGCAGCTTAACCACAGGGGGCACTTACGAGCAGTACTTC. It is translated as CASSLTTGGTYEQYF.

This rearrangement joins TRBV6-4 to TRBJ2-7; 9 bases map to TRBD2. The V gene's germline CDR1 is MRHNA and CDR2 SNTAGT. The CDR3 is 14 amino acids. The J segment lost 6 bases and the V segment lost 4 bases, leaving 7 bases of the junction unmatched. The CDR3 region is CASSGLAGTGEQYF. As DNA, the CDR3 is TGTGCCAGCAGTGGTCTAGCGGGGACCGGCGAGCAGTACTTC.

The table lists this clone with a count of one. The V call is TRBV7-2, the J call TRBJ2-2, with 8 nucleotides matching TRBD2. The V and J ends lost 7 bases and 4 bases, in that order; junction bases with no gene match: 14. Germline V CDR1 and CDR2: SGHTA, FQGNSA. This CDR3 contains 17 residues. In DNA form, the CDR3 reads TGTGCCAGCAAAATCAGAGCGGTAGCGGGGCCCACCGGGGAGCTGTTTTTT. Protein: CASKIRAVAGPTGELFF.

This rearrangement joins TRBV28 to TRBJ2-7; TRBD1 matches at 8 bases. The CDR3 extends over 14 amino acids. Germline loops: CDR1 MDHEN, CDR2 SYDVKM. J was trimmed by 4 bases and V by 3 bases; bases with no gene match: 5. In DNA, the CDR3 is TGTGCCAGCAGTTTCGGGACAGGCCTTTACGAGCAGTACTTC. Its protein product is CASSFGTGLYEQYF.

The V gene is TRBV7-3, the J gene TRBJ2-2; D remains unclear. This CDR3 region has 13 residues. CDR1 is SGHTA and CDR2 is FQGTGA in the germline V gene. V gave up 4 bases and J gave up 7 bases, with 10 bases separating them. The CDR3 spells CASSSSFDGELFF. CDR3 in DNA: TGTGCCAGCAGCTCCAGTTTTGACGGGGAGCTGTTTTTT.

V and J are TRBV5-6 and TRBJ1-3; D remains ambiguous. The CDR3 is 15 amino acids. In germline, CDR1 is SGHDT, CDR2 YYEEEE. The ends were cut back, 0 bases at V and 0 bases at J, with 7 bases in the middle. The CDR3 sequence is CASSLGWSSGNTIYF. In nucleotides, the CDR3 is TGTGCCAGCAGCTTGGGCTGGAGCTCTGGAAACACCATATATTTT.

The table lists this clone with a count of one. V and J are TRBV29-1 and TRBJ1-5; 7 bases align to TRBD1. J was trimmed by 8 bases and V by 7 bases; bases with no gene match: 8. Per the germline V gene, CDR1 is SQVTM and CDR2 is ANQGSEA. The CDR3 has 12 residues. The CDR3: CSAGDSPEPQHF. The CDR3, as DNA: TGCAGCGCCGGGGACAGCCCCGAGCCCCAGCATTTT. The variable domain in full, with the rest retrieved from reference TRBV29-1 and TRBJ1-5, is SAVISQKPSRDICQRGTSLTIQCQVDSQVTMMFWYRQQPGQSLTLIATANQGSEATYESGFVIDKFPISRPNLTFSTLTVSNMSPEDSSIYLCSAGDSPEPQHFGDGTRLSIL.

V gene TRBV4-1 combines with J gene TRBJ2-2, with 8 bases that match TRBD1. CDR3 length: 17 amino acids. The germline CDR1 and CDR2 sequences are MGHRA and YSYEKL. The trim removed 4 bases at V and 1 base at J, leaving 8 bases unmatched. The CDR3 is CASSREQGTGNTGELFF. The CDR3 bases are TGCGCCAGCAGCCGCGAACAGGGGACAGGGAACACCGGGGAGCTGTTTTTT.

The chain employs TRBV5-1 and TRBJ1-2, with TRBD1 as a possible D gene (6 bases). The CDR3 has 12 amino acids. V was pared by 4 bases and J by 5 bases, with 9 bases between. Looked up from germline, CDR1 is SGHRS and CDR2 is YFSETQ. The CDR3 spells CASSGGHYGYTF. The CDR3 DNA follows: TGCGCCAGCAGCGGGGGCCATTATGGCTACACCTTC.

This clone has a handful of counts. The CDR3 bases are TGTGCCAGCAGCCAAGTACAGGCCCTTTACTTC. Amino acids: CASSQVQALYF. The gene calls are TRBV3-1 (or the pseudogene TRBV3-2) and TRBJ2-7; D may be TRBD1 (5 bases). The CDR3 length is 11 residues. V gave up 1 base and J gave up 13 bases, with 11 bases separating them. CDR1 LGHDT and CDR2 YNNKEL come from the germline V gene (reference sequence).

This chain links TRBV18 with TRBJ2-5; no definite D call. The germline V and J ends were trimmed by 6 bases and 1 base, with 12 bases remaining between them. There are 14 residues in the CDR3. The germline gives CDR1 KGHSH, CDR2 LQKENI. The CDR3 sequence: CASSLPISQETQYF. In DNA, the CDR3 is TGTGCCAGCTCCCTCCCAATCAGCCAAGAGACCCAGTACTTC.

V is TRBV14 and J is TRBJ2-1; TRBD2 aligns across 11 bases. The CDR3 sequence is 16 residues long. Germline-derived CDR1 and CDR2 are SGHDN and FVKESK. Trimming removed 3 bases from V and 3 bases from J; junction bases left unmatched: 4. CDR3 sequence reads: CASSHLAGGYYNEQFF. Here the CDR3 DNA reads TGTGCCAGCAGCCACCTAGCGGGGGGTTACTACAATGAGCAGTTCTTC.

The chain has TRBV7-9 and TRBJ2-3; 12 positions match TRBD2. The J segment lost 1 base and the V segment lost 0 bases, leaving 2 bases of the junction unmatched. Germline CDR1 is SEHNR and CDR2 is FQNEAQ (reference sequence). This CDR3 is 17 amino acids long. This chain's CDR3 is CASSLAWTSGGTDTQYF. In nucleotides, the CDR3 is TGTGCCAGCAGCTTAGCGTGGACTAGCGGGGGCACAGATACGCAGTATTTT.

The genes are TRBV2 and TRBJ2-2, with no clear D. The CDR3 sequence is 16 residues long. V was cut by 2 bases and J by 4 bases, with 14 bases left in between. Germline lookup yields CDR1 SNHLY and CDR2 FYNNEI. CDR3 sequence: CASSEWSLLGTGELFF. CDR3 nucleotide sequence: TGTGCCAGCAGTGAATGGTCCCTACTTGGCACCGGGGAGCTGTTTTTT.